Each of the 28 T cell receptor beta chains below was sequenced from the same sample in a study of blood T cells in healthy people across ages. Alongside a J-beta primer mix, a sample-barcoded 5' primer served in a second PCR lasting about 7 to 12 cycles. TCRdb reprocessed the 5' RACE reads via MiXCR and lists one record per CDR3 protein. The sample carries 600,000 to 850,000 distinct CDR3 sequences, roughly 41% recorded once. The sequencing sample was made of blood. These receptor sequences come from a woman aged 55 to 70 in good health.

V gene TRBV28 combines with J gene TRBJ2-1; the D is unclear. Germline assignment: CDR1 MDHEN and CDR2 SYDVKM. Trimming cost V 2 bases and J 9 bases, with 5 bases left between them. The CDR3 runs 11 residues. CDR3 protein: CASSLLGEQFF. The CDR3 DNA sequence: TGTGCCAGCAGTTTACTGGGTGAGCAGTTCTTC. The variable domain in full, with the rest retrieved from reference TRBV28 and TRBJ2-1, is DVKVTQSSRYLVKRTGEKVFLECVQDMDHENMFWYRQDPGLGLRLIYFSYDVKMKEKGDIPEGYSVSREKKERFSLILESASTNQTSMYLCASSLLGEQFFGPGTRLTVL.

CDR3 bases: TGTGCCAGCAGCCAAGATCTCCAGGGATCACAAGAGACCCAGTACTTC. Encoded protein: CASSQDLQGSQETQYF. The chain uses TRBV3-1 and TRBJ2-5, with TRBD1 as a possible D gene (5 bases). Trimming removed 0 bases at V and 2 bases at J, with 13 bases between. In germline, CDR1 is LGHDT, CDR2 YNNKEL (reference sequence). The CDR3 covers 16 residues.

The chain joins TRBV6-2 or TRBV6-3 to TRBJ1-1, with D unclear. V lost 6 bases to trimming and J lost 5 bases, with 10 bases between them. This CDR3 has 12 amino acids. Germline V CDR1 and CDR2: MNHEY, SVGEGT. CDR3 bases: TGTGCCAGCAGACGAACAGTAACTGAAGCTTTCTTT. Its protein product is CASRRTVTEAFF.

This clonotype was seen more than once but under ten times. The V and J genes are TRBV11-2 and TRBJ1-1; D perhaps matches TRBD1 (6 bases). The CDR3 is made up of 11 amino acids. In germline, CDR1 is SGHAT, CDR2 FQNNGV. The V end lost 10 bases, the J end lost 8 bases, and 14 bases lay between the germline ends. The CDR3, as DNA: TGTGCCACCAAAGGGGGGGTAGAAGCTTTCTTT. As protein: CATKGGVEAFF.

The chain couples TRBV29-1 to TRBJ2-3; D is uncertain. The CDR3 contains 14 residues. Trimming took 2 bases from V and 4 from J, leaving 13 bases between them. Germline CDR1 SQVTM, CDR2 ANQGSEA. The CDR3 here is CSVELNGFADTQYF. The CDR3 bases are TGCAGCGTTGAACTTAATGGGTTCGCAGATACGCAGTATTTT.

The genes are TRBV20-1 and TRBJ2-7; D uncertain. The germline V gene has CDR1 DFQATT and CDR2 SNEGSKA (reference sequence). CDR3 length: 14 residues. V lost 2 bases, J lost 2 bases, and 13 bases lay in between. CDR3 in amino acids: CSARLFGDTYEQYF. In DNA form, the CDR3 reads TGCAGTGCTAGACTTTTTGGGGATACCTACGAGCAGTACTTC.

This clonotype has more than one count but fewer than ten. The rearrangement joins TRBV30 to TRBJ2-7; 10 nucleotides match TRBD2. This CDR3 has 14 residues. CDR1 is GTSNPN and CDR2 is SVGIG in the germline V gene (reference sequence). V trimming: 3 bases; J trimming: 3 bases; junction bases outside the gene matches: 5. CDR3 in DNA: TGTGCCTGGAGATTAGCGGGGGGTTTCTACGAGCAGTACTTC. Protein: CAWRLAGGFYEQYF.

CDR3 region: CASSFGGLAEAFF. The CDR3 DNA is TGTGCCAGCAGCTTTGGGGGGCTCGCTGAAGCTTTCTTT. This chain connects TRBV7-3 to TRBJ1-1; possibly TRBD1 for D (6 bases). The CDR3 runs to 13 residues. Germline V gives CDR1 SGHTA, CDR2 FQGTGA. The V and J ends lost 3 bases and 6 bases respectively, with 11 bases between them.

In its sample, this clonotype was seen once. The CDR3 DNA reads TGTGCCAGCACTCCGGACAGGGGACTAGCGGGATACACAGATACGCAGTATTTT. As protein: CASTPDRGLAGYTDTQYF. The chain uses TRBV7-2 and TRBJ2-3, with 13 bases fitting TRBD2. The ends lost 7 bases at V and 2 bases at J; junction bases unmatched: 12. The germline V gene encodes CDR1 SGHTA and CDR2 FQGNSA. This CDR3 contains 18 residues.

The J gene is TRBJ2-2, the V gene TRBV7-2, with D tentatively TRBD2 (5 bases). CDR1 SGHTA and CDR2 FQGNSA come from the germline V gene. There are 15 residues in the CDR3. V lost 2 bases and J lost 3, with 10 bases in between. CDR3 coding DNA: TGTGCCAGCAGCTTAAATAGCGCGGACACCGGGGAGCTGTTTTTT. Its translation is CASSLNSADTGELFF.

Only a few counts were recorded for this clonotype. The V and J genes are TRBV5-6 and TRBJ1-2; tentatively, D is TRBD1 (5 bases). Germline CDR1 reads SGHDT; CDR2 reads YYEEEE. CDR3 length equals 12 residues. V was cut by 6 bases and J by 2 bases, with 8 bases left in between. The CDR3 nucleotides are TGTGCCAGCAACAGGCAGAACTATGGCTACACCTTC. Translation: CASNRQNYGYTF.

This chain's CDR3 is CAISAPASSPSYEQYF. The DNA of the CDR3 is TGTGCCATCAGTGCCCCTGCGTCGAGCCCGTCCTACGAGCAGTACTTC. The chain recombines TRBV10-3 with TRBJ2-7; D not certain. With 4 bases removed from V and 1 base from J, the gap between germline ends came to 17 bases. CDR1 ENHRY and CDR2 SYGVKD come from the germline V gene. CDR3 length: 16 residues.

This clonotype was found a few times. The J gene is TRBJ2-1, the V gene TRBV29-1; the D is unclear. The length of the CDR3 is 10 residues. Per the germline V gene, CDR1 is SQVTM and CDR2 is ANQGSEA. V was trimmed by 3 bases and J by 10 bases, leaving 7 bases between them. DNA for the CDR3: TGCAGCGTTGATTCTGGCGAGCAGTTCTTC. This translates into CSVDSGEQFF.

This clonotype has only a few counts. As DNA, the CDR3 is TGTGCCAGCAGCCAATCAGGGGAGAATTCACCCCTCCACTTT. It encodes CASSQSGENSPLHF. The chain recombines TRBV14 with TRBJ1-6, with a tentative D call TRBD1 (6 bases). CDR1 SGHDN and CDR2 FVKESK come from the germline V gene. The V gene lost 2 bases and the J gene lost 7 bases, with 9 bases spanning the gap. The CDR3 is made up of 14 amino acids.

The chain joins TRBV30 to TRBJ2-7; TRBD1 matches 9 bases. The V and J ends lost 5 bases and 5 bases, in that order; junction bases with no gene match: 7. The germline V gene has CDR1 GTSNPN and CDR2 SVGIG (reference sequence). CDR3 size: 13 residues. In DNA form, the CDR3 reads TGTGCCTGGTCGGGACAGGGTAACCACGAGCAGTACTTC. Its translation: CAWSGQGNHEQYF.

For this clonotype: The junction differs from germline at one of its ends, possibly a read error. The CDR3 loop is CVSIPTGPLYEQYF. The CDR3 DNA follows: TGTGTCAGCATTCCTACAGGGCCTCTCTACGAGCAGTACTTC. The chain employs TRBV28 and TRBJ2-7, with D possibly being TRBD1 (6 bases). The germline gives CDR1 MDHEN, CDR2 SYDVKM. The length of the CDR3 is 14 residues.

The table lists this clonotype with a few counts. The V call is TRBV20-1, the J call TRBJ1-4; maybe TRBD1 (5 bases). Trimming stripped 1 base from V and 10 bases from J, with 7 bases between. This CDR3 spans 11 amino acids. Germline CDR1 reads DFQATT; CDR2 reads SNEGSKA (reference sequence). The DNA of the CDR3 is TGCAGTGCTAGAGTGGGGGGAAAACTGTTTTTT. Translating it yields CSARVGGKLFF.

The genes are TRBV4-2 and TRBJ1-4; 10 bases line up with TRBD1. CDR1 and CDR2 from the germline V gene are LGHNA and YNFKEQ. With 0 bases clipped from V and 10 bases from J, the junction kept 5 bases outside the gene matches. The CDR3 covers 15 residues. CDR3 sequence (DNA): TGTGCCAGCAGCCAAGATGGGGACAGGGGCGTAAAACTGTTTTTT. It translates to CASSQDGDRGVKLFF.

The DNA for the CDR3 is TGTGCCAGCAGCCAAGCCCAGCGGGGATCCTACGAGCAGTACTTC. Protein sequence: CASSQAQRGSYEQYF. The rearrangement joins TRBV14 to TRBJ2-7; 7 positions agree with TRBD2. This CDR3 is built from 15 residues. Germline values: CDR1 SGHDN, CDR2 FVKESK. The V segment lost 1 base and the J segment 1 base; nucleotides outside the gene matches: 4.

Comment on this clonotype: A much larger clone is a single base away; this may be a read error. The chain recombines TRBV3-1 with TRBJ2-1; D is perhaps TRBD2 (6 bases). The J call may be faulty, since TRBJ2-7 better matches the DNA end. This CDR3 region has 16 residues. Germline assignment: CDR1 LGHDT and CDR2 YNNKEL (reference sequence). The CDR3 bases are TGTGCCAGCAGCCAAAAGGGGAGGAGCTCCTACAATGAGCAGTACTTC. Its protein is CASSQKGRSSYNEQYF.

Note on this clonotype: One base away lies a much larger clone, so this may be a sequencing read error. The chain carries TRBV9 and TRBJ2-1, with 12 bases lining up with TRBD2. CDR1 and CDR2 from the germline V gene are SGDLS and YYNGEE. The CDR3 is 16 amino acids. The CDR3: CASNPTSGSSYNERFF. CDR3 nucleotides: TGTGCCAGCAACCCGACTAGCGGGAGCTCCTACAATGAGCGGTTCTTC.

This clonotype was detected only a few times. The chain employs TRBV12-3 or TRBV12-4 and TRBJ1-1; D possibly corresponds to TRBD1 (6 bases). The CDR3 totals 14 residues. The germline V and J ends were trimmed by 3 bases and 3 bases, with 11 bases remaining between them. The CDR3 nucleotides are TGTGCCAGCAGTTTTATTCCAGGGGACACTGAAGCTTTCTTT. Its protein is CASSFIPGDTEAFF.

Points on this clonotype: A much larger clone differs from this one at a single base, so this may be a read error. This chain connects TRBV7-2 to TRBJ2-7; 8 bases map to TRBD1. Germline V gene lookup returns CDR1 SGHTA and CDR2 FQGNSA. The CDR3 extends over 15 amino acids. The trim removed 4 bases at V and 4 bases at J, leaving 9 bases unmatched. CDR3 coding DNA: TGTGCCAGCAGCTCCCAACTGACAGGGGATTACGAGCAGTACTTC. Protein: CASSSQLTGDYEQYF.

This clonotype came up a few times. The chain is built from TRBV7-2 and TRBJ2-5, with a weak D call TRBD2 (5 bases). Trimming left V 7 bases short and J 4 bases short, with 19 bases between. The CDR3 has 15 residues. Germline V gene sequence: CDR1 SGHTA, CDR2 FQGNSA. The CDR3 sequence is CASTWSGLEGETQYF. CDR3 coding DNA: TGTGCCAGCACCTGGAGCGGTCTAGAAGGAGAGACCCAGTACTTC.

About this clonotype itself: A junction boundary mismatches the germline segment, possibly from a read error. This rearrangement joins TRBV6-5 to TRBJ2-3; D gene unclear. Germline CDR1 reads MNHEY; CDR2 reads SVGAGI. The CDR3 contains 10 residues. The CDR3 reads CAGSYPTQYF. In DNA, the CDR3 is TGTGCCGGCAGTTATCCTACGCAGTATTTT.

Turning to this clonotype: A much larger clonotype is one base distant, so this may be a read error. This chain uses TRBV7-2 with TRBJ1-2; perhaps TRBD1 as D (6 bases). V lost 5 bases to trimming and J lost 7 bases, with 17 bases between them. This CDR3 region has 14 residues. Germline lookup yields CDR1 SGHTA and CDR2 FQGNSA. The CDR3: CASSQSDRFCGYTF. In DNA, the CDR3 is TGTGCCAGCAGCCAATCGGACAGATTCTGTGGCTACACCTTC.

This clonotype was picked up a small number of times. CDR3 sequence (DNA): TGTGCCTGGAGTGCGGGCAGGGTGGGAGGCACTGAAGCTTTCTTT. This gives the protein CAWSAGRVGGTEAFF. The genes are TRBV30 and TRBJ1-1; possibly TRBD1 for D (5 bases). Germline CDR1 is GTSNPN and CDR2 is SVGIG (reference sequence). Trimming removed 1 base from V and 4 bases from J, with 16 bases in between. The CDR3 runs to 15 residues.

The chain employs TRBV28 and TRBJ2-7; D gene unclear. This CDR3 spans 15 amino acids. Trimming removed 8 bases at V and 0 bases at J, with 17 bases between. Germline values: CDR1 MDHEN, CDR2 SYDVKM. CDR3 loop: CASGSSFQSSYEQYF. The CDR3 DNA is TGTGCCAGCGGATCCTCATTCCAGAGCTCCTACGAGCAGTACTTC.